The entry that follows covers one TCR beta chain sequence. Its antigen is undetermined. The sample originates from a study of cytomegalovirus exposure and HLA in healthy donors. There are 12 residues in the CDR3. Germline-derived CDR1 and CDR2 are SEHNR and FQNEAQ (reference sequence). The V and J ends lost 5 bases and 5 bases respectively, with 9 bases between them. Donors counted as nominally healthy when sampled, yet unrecorded immune exposures were likely. Use of 60 Vbeta and 13 Jbeta primers characterized the PCR. Data came from immunoSEQ multiplex PCR; TCRdb stores just in-frame clones and leaves some out. The table lists some 170,000 clones, roughly four fifths of them singletons. The study's findings and limits: A missense DCLRE1C variant was associated with V- and J-gene trimming of TCR beta chains in a later analysis, and an independent cohort replicated the association. Earlier findings revealed that most TCR beta V segments proved productive either about 87% or about 30% of the time. Within the data, a cluster of highly shared sequence variants was likely a sequencing artifact.

The sequence came from a woman aged 45-65 years in good health and CMV-seropositive. The sample taken for sequencing was PBMCs. The V gene is TRBV7-9, the J gene TRBJ1-2; a weak D match, TRBD1 (6 bases). The CDR3 loop reads CASSAQGYGYTF. The CDR3 nucleotides read TGTGCCAGCAGCGCGCAGGGGTATGGCTACACCTTC.